What follows describes a single T cell receptor beta chain. These data originate in a study of blood T cell repertoires in COVID-19. Overall study context: Some COVID-19 samples were acute and others convalescent; all came from the United States, Italy and Spain. PBMCs, B-cell-depleted T cells, or T cells were the source of the cDNA or gDNA that made up the material.

V was pared by 6 bases and J by 2 bases, with 16 bases of the junction left unmatched. CDR1 is SNHLY, CDR2 FYNNEI, per germline. The CDR3 is 18 residues long. In the study's own analysis: Estimates of nucleated cell counts were drawn from the amplification of reference gene primers. Profiled with immunoSEQ multiplex PCR; TCRdb holds only in-frame clones, not every one. D and trimming were read from the DNA, whereas the V and J calls and clone size are those reported in that table. The sample consists of some 40,000 clones, approximately 78% of them appearing once. The sequenced material came from peripheral blood. J is TRBJ1-5 and V is TRBV2, with 7 bases aligning to TRBD1. The receptor comes from a man aged 55 to 70 in a cohort sampled during active COVID-19. The CDR3 sequence is CASSELTTGDWGNQPQHF. In nucleotides, the CDR3 is TGTGCCAGCAGCGAACTGACTACAGGGGACTGGGGCAATCAGCCCCAGCATTTT.